This paragraph reports one T cell receptor (beta chain). The entry originates in a study of blood T cell repertoires in COVID-19. Germline CDR1 reads SGHRS; CDR2 reads YFSETQ. This CDR3 has 16 residues. Unmatched junction bases numbered 6, after V lost 6 bases and J lost 3 bases. This table comes from immunoSEQ multiplex PCR, and its TCRdb copy is limited to in-frame clones, with some not included. The sample has fewer than 250,000 clones, approximately 84% seen once. This chain links TRBV5-1 with TRBJ2-2, with 12 nucleotides matching TRBD2. The TCR originated in a man in his fifties or sixties with COVID-19, enrolled during active disease. Sequences were obtained from peripheral blood. The CDR3 spells CASKNLAGGDTGELFF. The DNA of the CDR3 is TGCGCCAGCAAGAACCTAGCGGGAGGGGACACCGGGGAGCTGTTTTTT.